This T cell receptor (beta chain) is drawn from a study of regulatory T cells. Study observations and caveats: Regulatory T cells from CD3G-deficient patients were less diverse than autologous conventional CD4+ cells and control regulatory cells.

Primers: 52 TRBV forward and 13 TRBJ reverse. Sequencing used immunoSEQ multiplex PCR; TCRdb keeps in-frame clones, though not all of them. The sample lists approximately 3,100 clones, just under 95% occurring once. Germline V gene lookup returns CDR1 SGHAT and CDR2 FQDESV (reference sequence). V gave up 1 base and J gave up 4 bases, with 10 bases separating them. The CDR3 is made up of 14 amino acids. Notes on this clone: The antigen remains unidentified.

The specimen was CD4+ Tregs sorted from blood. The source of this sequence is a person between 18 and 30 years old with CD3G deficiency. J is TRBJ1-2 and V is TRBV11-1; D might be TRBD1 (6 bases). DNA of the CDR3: TGTGCCAGCAGCTTAGTCACAGGGACCTATGGCTACACCTTC. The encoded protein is CASSLVTGTYGYTF. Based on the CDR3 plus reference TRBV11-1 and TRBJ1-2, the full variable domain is EAEVAQSPRYKITEKSQAVAFWCDPISGHATLYWYRQILGQGPELLVQFQDESVVDDSQLPKDRFSAERLKGVDSTLKIQPAELGDSAMYLCASSLVTGTYGYTFGSGTRLTVV.